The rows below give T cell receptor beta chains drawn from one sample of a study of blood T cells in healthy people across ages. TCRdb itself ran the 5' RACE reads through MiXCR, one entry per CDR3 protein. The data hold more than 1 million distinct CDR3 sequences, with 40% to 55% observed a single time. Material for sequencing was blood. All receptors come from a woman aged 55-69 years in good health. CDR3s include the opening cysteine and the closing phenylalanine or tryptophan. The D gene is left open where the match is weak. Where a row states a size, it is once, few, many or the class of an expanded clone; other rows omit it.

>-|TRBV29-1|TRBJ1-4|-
TGCAGCGTTGCCGGACCCCCGGGTAATGAAAAACTGTTTTTT
CSVAGPPGNEKLFF
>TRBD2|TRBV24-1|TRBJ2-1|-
TGTGCCATCGGGACTAGCGGGAGAAGTTCCTACAATGAGCAGTTCTTC
CAIGTSGRSSYNEQFF
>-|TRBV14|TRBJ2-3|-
TGTGCCAGCAGCACTAGCCCAACCTACACAGATACGCAGTATTTT
CASSTSPTYTDTQYF
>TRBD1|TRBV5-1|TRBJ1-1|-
TGCGCCAGCAGCTCCACAGGGGGCGCGGGGAACACTGAAGCTTTCTTT
CASSSTGGAGNTEAFF
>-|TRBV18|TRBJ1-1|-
TGTGCCAGCTCACCACGGTCCATGGCCCTCCCAGGCACTGAAGCTTTCTTT
CASSPRSMALPGTEAFF
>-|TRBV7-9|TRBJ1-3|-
TGTGCCAGCAGCTCTAATAATCCTGACTCTGGAAACACCATATATTTT
CASSSNNPDSGNTIYF
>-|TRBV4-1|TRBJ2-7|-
TGCGCCAGCAGCCAAGGGTTCGCCTACGAGCAGTACTTT
CASSQGFAYEQYF
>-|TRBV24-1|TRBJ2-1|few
TGTGCCACCAGTGAGGTCCGGGACAATGAGCAGTTCTTC
CATSEVRDNEQFF
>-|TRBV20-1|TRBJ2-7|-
TGCAGTGCTCAGAAACCCGACAGGACCTCCTACGAGCAGTACTTC
CSAQKPDRTSYEQYF
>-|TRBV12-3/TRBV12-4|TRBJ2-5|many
TGTGCCAGCAGTCCGAGCCGCACCCAGTACTTC
CASSPSRTQYF
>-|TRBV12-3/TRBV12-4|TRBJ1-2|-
TGTGCCAGCAGTTCCTTCCCCGATGGTGGCTACACCTTC
CASSSFPDGGYTF
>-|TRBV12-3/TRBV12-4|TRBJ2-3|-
TGTGCCAGCAGAGGCGCCGTGGGTGATACGCAGTATTTT
CASRGAVGDTQYF
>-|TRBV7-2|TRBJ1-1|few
TGTGCCAGCAGCTACCGTGCCCGAGGGACTGAAGCTTTCTTT
CASSYRARGTEAFF
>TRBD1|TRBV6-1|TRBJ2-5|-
TGTGCCAGCAGTCCTGTCAAAACCGGACAGGGCGGAGAGACCCAGTACTTC
CASSPVKTGQGGETQYF
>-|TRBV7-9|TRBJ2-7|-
TGTTCCAGCAGCTTAGGTAGCGGCGAGCAGTACTTC
CSSSLGSGEQYF
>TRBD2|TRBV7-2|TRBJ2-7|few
TGTGCCAGCAGCGCACGGGGGGGGACTAGCGGGAGCGACTCCTACGAGCAGTACTTC
CASSARGGTSGSDSYEQYF
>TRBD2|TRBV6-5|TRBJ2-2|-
TGTGCCAGCAGTTATGTTCTAGCGGGAACCGGGGAGCTGTTTTTT
CASSYVLAGTGELFF
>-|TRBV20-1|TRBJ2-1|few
TGCAGTGCTAGAGATACAGGGTACGGTGAGCAGTTCTTC
CSARDTGYGEQFF
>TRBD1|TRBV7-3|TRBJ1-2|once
TGTGCCAGCATTGGAGGTCCTTTAAACAGGGGGCAAGGCTACACCTTC
CASIGGPLNRGQGYTF
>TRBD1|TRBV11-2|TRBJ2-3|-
TGTGCCAGCAGCTCCCTCGGACAGGGACCAGCAAAAGATACGCAGTATTTT
CASSSLGQGPAKDTQYF
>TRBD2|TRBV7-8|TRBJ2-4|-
TGTGCCAGCAGCTTAGCGAGAGGCGGGAGAGGGGCCAAAAACATTCAGTACTTC
CASSLARGGRGAKNIQYF
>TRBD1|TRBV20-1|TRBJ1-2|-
TGCAGTGCTGCCCCGACAGGGGCCTATGGCTACACCTTC
CSAAPTGAYGYTF
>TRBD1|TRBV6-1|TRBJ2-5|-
TGTGCCAGCAGCGCCCCGGGACAGCAAGAGACCCAGTACTTC
CASSAPGQQETQYF
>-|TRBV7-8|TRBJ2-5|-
TGTGCCAGCAGCTCAGTACAGGGCTTAGGAGAGACCCAGTACTTC
CASSSVQGLGETQYF
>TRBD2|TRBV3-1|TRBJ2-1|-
TGTGCCAGCAGCCCACAAGCACTAGCGGGAGGTGAGCAGTTCTTC
CASSPQALAGGEQFF
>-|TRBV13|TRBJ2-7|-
TGTGCCAGCAGCCTGACAGAGACCTACAATGAGCAGTACTTC
CASSLTETYNEQYF
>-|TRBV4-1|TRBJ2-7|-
TGCGCCAGCAGGTGGATACAGGGTGCCTACAATGAGCAGTACTTC
CASRWIQGAYNEQYF
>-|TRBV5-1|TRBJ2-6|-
TGCTCCAGCAGCTTGGTAGGCACCCGCTCTGGGGCCAACGTCCTGACTTTC
CSSSLVGTRSGANVLTF